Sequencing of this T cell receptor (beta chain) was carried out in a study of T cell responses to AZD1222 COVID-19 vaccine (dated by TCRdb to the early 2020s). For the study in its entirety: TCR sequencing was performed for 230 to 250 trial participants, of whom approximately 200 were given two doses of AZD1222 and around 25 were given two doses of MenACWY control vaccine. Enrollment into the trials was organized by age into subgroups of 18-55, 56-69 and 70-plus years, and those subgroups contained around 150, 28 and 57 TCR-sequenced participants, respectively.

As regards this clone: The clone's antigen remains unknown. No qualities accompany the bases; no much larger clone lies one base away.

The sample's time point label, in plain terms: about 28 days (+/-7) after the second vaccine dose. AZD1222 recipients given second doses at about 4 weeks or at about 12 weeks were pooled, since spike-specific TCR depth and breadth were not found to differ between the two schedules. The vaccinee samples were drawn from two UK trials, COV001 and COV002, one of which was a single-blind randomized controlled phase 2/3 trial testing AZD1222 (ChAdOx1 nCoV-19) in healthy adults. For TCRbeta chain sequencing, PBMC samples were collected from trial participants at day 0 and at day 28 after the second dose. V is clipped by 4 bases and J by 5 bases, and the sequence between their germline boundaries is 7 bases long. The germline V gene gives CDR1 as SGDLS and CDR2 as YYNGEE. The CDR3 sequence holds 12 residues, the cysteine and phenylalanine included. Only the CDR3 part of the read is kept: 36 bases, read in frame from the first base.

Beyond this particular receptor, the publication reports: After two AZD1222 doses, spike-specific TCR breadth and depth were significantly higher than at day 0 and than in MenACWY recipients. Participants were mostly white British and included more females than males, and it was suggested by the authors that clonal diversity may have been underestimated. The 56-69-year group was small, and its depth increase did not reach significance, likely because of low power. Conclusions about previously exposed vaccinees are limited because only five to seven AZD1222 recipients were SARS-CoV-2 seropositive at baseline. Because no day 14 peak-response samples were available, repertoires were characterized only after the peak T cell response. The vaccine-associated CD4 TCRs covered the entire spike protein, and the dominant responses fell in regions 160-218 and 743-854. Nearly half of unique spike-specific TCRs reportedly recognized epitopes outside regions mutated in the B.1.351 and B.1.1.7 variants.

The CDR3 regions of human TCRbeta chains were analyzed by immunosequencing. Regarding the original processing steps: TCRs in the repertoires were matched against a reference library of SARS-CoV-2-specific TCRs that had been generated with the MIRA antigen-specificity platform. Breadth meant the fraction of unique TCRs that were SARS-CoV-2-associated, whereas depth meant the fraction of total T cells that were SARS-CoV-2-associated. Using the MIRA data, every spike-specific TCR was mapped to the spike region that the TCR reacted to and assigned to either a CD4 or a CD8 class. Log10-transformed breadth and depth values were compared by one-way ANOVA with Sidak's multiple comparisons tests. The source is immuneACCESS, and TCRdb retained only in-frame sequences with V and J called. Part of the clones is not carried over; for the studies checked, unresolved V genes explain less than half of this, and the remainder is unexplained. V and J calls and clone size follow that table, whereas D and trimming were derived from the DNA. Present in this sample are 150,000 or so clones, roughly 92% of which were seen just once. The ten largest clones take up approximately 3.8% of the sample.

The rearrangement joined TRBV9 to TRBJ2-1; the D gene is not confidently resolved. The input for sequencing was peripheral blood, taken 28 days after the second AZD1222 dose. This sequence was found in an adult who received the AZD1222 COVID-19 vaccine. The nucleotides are TGTGCCAGCAGCAACAACCACAATGAGCAGTTCTTC. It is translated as CASSNNHNEQFF.